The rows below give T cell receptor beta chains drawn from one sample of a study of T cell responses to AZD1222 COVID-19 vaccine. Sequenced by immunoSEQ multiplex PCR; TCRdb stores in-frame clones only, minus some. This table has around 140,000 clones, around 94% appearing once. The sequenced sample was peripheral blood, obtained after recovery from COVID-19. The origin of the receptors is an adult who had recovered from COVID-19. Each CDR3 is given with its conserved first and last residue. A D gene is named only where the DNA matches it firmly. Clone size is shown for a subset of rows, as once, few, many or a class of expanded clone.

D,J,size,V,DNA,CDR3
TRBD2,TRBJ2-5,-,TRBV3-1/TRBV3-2,TGTGCCAGCAGCCATGGCGGGAGGACGGAGACCCAGTACTTC,CASSHGGRTETQYF
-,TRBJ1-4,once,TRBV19,TGTGCCAGTCAGACCTTGACTGCCACTAATGAAAAACTGTTTTTT,CASQTLTATNEKLFF
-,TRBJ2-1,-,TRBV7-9,TGTGCCAGCAGCTTAGTGTCAGGGACCTCGGGCGAGCAGTTCTTC,CASSLVSGTSGEQFF
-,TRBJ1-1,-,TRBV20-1,TGCAGTGCTTGGATGAACACTGAAGCTTTCTTT,CSAWMNTEAFF
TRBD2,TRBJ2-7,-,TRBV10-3,TGTGCCATCAGTGAGTCGTTACTAGCGGGGACGCTCGCCTACGAGCAGTACTTC,CAISESLLAGTLAYEQYF
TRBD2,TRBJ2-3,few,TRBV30,TGTGCCTGGAGTGGGCTAGCGGGAGCAGATACGCAGTATTTT,CAWSGLAGADTQYF
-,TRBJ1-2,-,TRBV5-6,TGTGCCAGCAGCTTATTGTTGGGGGGCTATGGCTACACCTTC,CASSLLLGGYGYTF
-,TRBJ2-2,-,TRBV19,TGTGCCAGTAGTATGCGAATCGGGGAGCTGTTTTTT,CASSMRIGELFF
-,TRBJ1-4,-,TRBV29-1,TGCAGCGTTGACCGCGGGACGGATGAAAAACTGTTTTTT,CSVDRGTDEKLFF
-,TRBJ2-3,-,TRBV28,TGTGCCAGCAGTGACAGGATGCGAAGCGCAGATACGCAGTATTTT,CASSDRMRSADTQYF
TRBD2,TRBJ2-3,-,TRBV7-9,TGTGCCAGCAGCAAGACTAGCGGGAGAACGACAGATACGCAGTATTTT,CASSKTSGRTTDTQYF
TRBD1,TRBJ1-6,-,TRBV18,TGTGCCAGCTCACCAGGGGACAGGGCTAATTCACCCCTCCACTTT,CASSPGDRANSPLHF
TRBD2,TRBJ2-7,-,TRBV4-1,TGCGCCAGCAGCCAGGGACTAGCGGACCTCTACGAGCAGTACTTC,CASSQGLADLYEQYF
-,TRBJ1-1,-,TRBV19,TGTGCCAGTAGTAGTACAGGGTTGCCGAACACTGAAGCTTTCTTT,CASSSTGLPNTEAFF
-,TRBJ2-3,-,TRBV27,TGTGCCAGCAGTTTATGGGTGAACGGAGATACGCAGTATTTT,CASSLWVNGDTQYF
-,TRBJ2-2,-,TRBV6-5,TGTGCCAGCAGGATGTACAGGGCCACCGGGGAGCTGTTTTTT,CASRMYRATGELFF
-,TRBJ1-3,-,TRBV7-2,TGTGCCAGCAGCTTAAGGGGCGCTTCGTTGTCTGGAAACACCATATATTTT,CASSLRGASLSGNTIYF
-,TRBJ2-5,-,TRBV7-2,TGTGCCAGCAGCTTAACGGGATCCCCAGAGACCCAGTACTTC,CASSLTGSPETQYF
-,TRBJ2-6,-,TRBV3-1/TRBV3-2,TGTGCCAGCAGCCAAGTCTCTCGGACCCTAGGGGCCAACGTCCTGACTTTC,CASSQVSRTLGANVLTF
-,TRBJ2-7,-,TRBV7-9,TGTGCCAGCAGCTTAGAGGTGGTCGAGCAGTACTTC,CASSLEVVEQYF
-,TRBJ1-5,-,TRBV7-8,TGTGCCAGCAGCCCTGACAGTCAGCCCCAGCATTTT,CASSPDSQPQHF
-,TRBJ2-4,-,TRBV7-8,TGTGCCAGCAGCTTAGCAGAGGGGGGCATTCAGTACTTC,CASSLAEGGIQYF
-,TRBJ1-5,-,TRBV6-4,TGTGCCAGCAGTGGGGGGATGGATCAGCCCCAGCATTTT,CASSGGMDQPQHF
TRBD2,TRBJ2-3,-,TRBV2,TGTGCCAGCCAAGCGGGAGTCCTTGCAGATACGCAGTATTTT,CASQAGVLADTQYF